This T cell receptor beta chain was recovered during a study of CD8+CD57+ T cells in acquired aplastic anemia. Study details: CD4+ and CD8+ cells, once sorted, gave DNA averaging approximately 3.3 ug.

Whoever was chosen for sequencing had shown CD8+CD57+ cell expansion by flow cytometry. Every patient presented with severe acquired aplastic anemia. Receipt of therapy had not occurred in any patient by the time of blood sampling. Study results and caveats: Patients had approximately 29 CD8+ CDR3 sequences in common with controls (the shared set).

A note on this clonotype: Its antigen is not identified.

CDR3 length: 15 residues. Trimming took 3 bases from V and 2 from J; bases not matched to a gene: 3. Germline loops: CDR1 SGHTA, CDR2 FQGTGA. CDR3 and TCR beta VDJ profiling relied on genomic DNA as the template. One entry per CDR3 protein results from TCRdb running MiXCR on the reads. Of 150,000 to 200,000 distinct CDR3 sequences in the sample, about half were seen once. The receptor was derived from a human donor with aplastic anemia. Sequenced material: sorted CD4+, CD8+, or CD8+CD57+ T cells (not recorded which) from PBMCs. The gene calls are TRBV7-3 and TRBJ2-2; 7 bases are a match to TRBD2. Here the CDR3 DNA reads TGTGCCAGCAGCTTTGGGACTACCAACACCGGGGAGCTGTTTTTT. Encoded protein: CASSFGTTNTGELFF.